The present T cell receptor beta chain was sequenced within a study of blood T cell repertoires in COVID-19. Study information: T cells, B-cell-depleted T cells, or PBMCs provided the cDNA or gDNA that served as material.

Adults between roughly 18 and 90 years of age took part from approximately 24 US areas. The V gene's germline CDR1 is LGHDT and CDR2 YNNKEL (reference sequence). The CDR3 extends over 15 amino acids. V lost 7 bases and J 0 bases, leaving 14 bases between the germline ends. Original analysis: By means of reference gene primer amplification, nucleated cell counts were estimated. TCRdb's copy holds only in-frame clones and misses some; the assay was immunoSEQ multiplex PCR. V and J calls plus clone size are reproduced from that table; the DNA served to infer D and trimming. The table has 250,000 to 350,000 clones, about nine tenths seen once.

This TCR was recovered from a woman aged 45 to 65 who had recovered from COVID-19. What was sequenced was PBMCs or T cells enriched from blood (not recorded which). The chain is built from TRBV3-1 (or the pseudogene TRBV3-2) and TRBJ2-3; D is unclear. The DNA for the CDR3 is TGTGCCAGCAAAAGTAAAGCTGAAAGCACAGATACGCAGTATTTT. It translates to CASKSKAESTDTQYF.